A selection of T cell receptor beta chains follows, all from one sample in a study of blood T cell repertoires in COVID-19. The assay was immunoSEQ multiplex PCR, and TCRdb's table has in-frame clones only and misses some. The data show under 60,000 clones, around 87% seen once. Source material: peripheral blood. These receptors were obtained from a woman aged 60-75 years with COVID-19, enrolled during active disease. Each CDR3 is given with its conserved first and last residue. A D gene is named only where the DNA matches it firmly. Clone size is not always given. Where it is, it says once, few, many or a class for expanded clones.

TRBJ2-3	TRBD2	.	TRBV28	TGTGCCAGCCGGGGACTAGCACTTCCAAGCGATACGCAGTATTTT	CASRGLALPSDTQYF
TRBJ2-7	TRBD1	.	TRBV28	TGTGCCAGCAGTCCCGACAGGGGGTTCTACGAGCAGTACTTC	CASSPDRGFYEQYF
TRBJ2-1	TRBD2	.	TRBV27	TGTGCCAGCAGTTTATCGAGGGGACTAGCTGGTGTAAATGAGCAGTTCTTC	CASSLSRGLAGVNEQFF
TRBJ2-2	.	.	TRBV15	TGTGCCACCAGCAGGACTAACACCGGGGAGCTGTTTTTT	CATSRTNTGELFF
TRBJ2-7	TRBD1	.	TRBV11-3	TGTGCCAGCAGCCGATTCCCCGGGACAGGACTCTACGAGCAGTACTTC	CASSRFPGTGLYEQYF
TRBJ2-1	.	.	TRBV9	TGTGCCAGCAGCGTAGCGCGGGGAGGTGAGCAGTTCTTC	CASSVARGGEQFF
TRBJ2-7	.	.	TRBV7-9	TGTGCCAGCACCCGCGGGCAGGGGATTTACGAGCAGTACTTC	CASTRGQGIYEQYF
TRBJ2-7	.	.	TRBV28	TGTGCCAGCAGTTTCCCGGGACTTACCTACGAGCAGTACTTC	CASSFPGLTYEQYF
TRBJ1-5	TRBD1	.	TRBV28	TGTGCCAGCAGTTTATGGGCCGGGACAGGGAATCAGCCCCAGCATTTT	CASSLWAGTGNQPQHF
TRBJ2-3	TRBD2	.	TRBV10-1	TGCGCCAGCAGTCCGGGACTAGCGGGAGGACGTCCTACAGATACGCAGTATTTT	CASSPGLAGGRPTDTQYF
TRBJ1-5	.	.	TRBV2	TGTGCCAGCAGTCGGGACATTGATCAGCCCCAGCATTTT	CASSRDIDQPQHF
TRBJ1-6	.	.	TRBV19	TGTGCCAGTAGTCCGGATGCAGGCAATTTCCTTTATAATTCACCCCTCCACTTT	CASSPDAGNFLYNSPLHF
TRBJ2-1	.	.	TRBV5-4	TGTGCCAGCAGCAGAGCCGGGAGTAACAATGAGCAGTTCTTC	CASSRAGSNNEQFF
TRBJ2-4	TRBD2	.	TRBV7-9	TGTGCCAGCAGCTTGGCAAGCGGGGAAAGAGCCAAAAACATTCAGTACTTC	CASSLASGERAKNIQYF
TRBJ2-3	.	.	TRBV11-2	TGTGCCAGCAGCTTCTTCCCAGATACGCAGTATTTT	CASSFFPDTQYF
TRBJ1-5	TRBD1	once	TRBV15	TGTGCCACCAGCAAAAGACAGGGGTCAAGCAATCAGCCCCAGCATTTT	CATSKRQGSSNQPQHF
TRBJ1-2	TRBD1	.	TRBV3-1/TRBV3-2	TGTGCCAGCAGCCAAACGGGGACAGGGGGAGCCAGTGGCTACACCTTC	CASSQTGTGGASGYTF
TRBJ1-5	TRBD1	.	TRBV28	TGTGCCAGCATCAAGACCCGGGACAGGGGTTATCAGCCCCAGCATTTT	CASIKTRDRGYQPQHF
TRBJ1-5	.	.	TRBV24-1	TGTGCCACCCGGCAGGGCAATCAGCCCCAGCATTTT	CATRQGNQPQHF
TRBJ1-5	.	.	TRBV11-1	TGTGCCAGTTGGAGCCGGGACACCAATCAGCCCCAGCATTTT	CASWSRDTNQPQHF
TRBJ2-7	TRBD2	.	TRBV28	TGTGCCAGCAGGCCGGGGGGGGCCCAGCGCGAGCAGTACTTC	CASRPGGAQREQYF
TRBJ1-6	TRBD1	.	TRBV2	TGTGCCAGCAATAGACAGGGTGGTTCACCCCTCCACTTT	CASNRQGGSPLHF
TRBJ2-1	TRBD2	.	TRBV7-3	TGTGCCAGCAGCCCCCAACCTAGCGGCCGTGCAAGGGAGCAGTTCTTC	CASSPQPSGRAREQFF
TRBJ1-1	.	.	TRBV6-5	TGTGCCAGCAGTTACTCGAGAGGGTCCGGTGAAGCTTTCTTT	CASSYSRGSGEAFF
TRBJ1-1	.	.	TRBV2	TGTGCCAGCCTTCGATCCGAGGGGAACACTGAAGCTTTCTTT	CASLRSEGNTEAFF
TRBJ2-6	TRBD2	.	TRBV19	TGTGCCAGTAGTATAGGGGGGGGTGCTGGGGCCAACGTCCTGACTTTC	CASSIGGGAGANVLTF